Presented here are 27 T cell receptor beta chains from one specimen sequenced in a study of blood T cell repertoires in COVID-19. Sequenced by immunoSEQ multiplex PCR; TCRdb stores in-frame clones only, minus some. The profile shows about 200,000 clones, 82% of them singletons. Specimen: PBMCs or T cells enriched from blood (not recorded which). The source is a woman in her sixties or seventies with acute COVID-19.

About this clone: The sample carries other DNA sequences with the same CDR3. This chain joins TRBV27 and TRBJ1-1, with no clear D. Trimming shortened V by 0 bases and J by 1 base, and 3 bases separated the two germline ends. This CDR3 region has 13 residues. Germline lookup yields CDR1 MNHEY and CDR2 SMNVEV (reference sequence). The CDR3 DNA reads as TGTGCCAGCAGTTTATCGCGGAACACTGAAGCTTTCTTT. This codes for CASSLSRNTEAFF.

The chain carries TRBV6-5 and TRBJ2-5; TRBD2 might be the D (5 bases). The CDR3 sequence is 14 residues long. Per the germline V gene, CDR1 is MNHEY and CDR2 is SVGAGI. V was clipped by 2 bases and J by 5 bases, with 12 bases between them. CDR3 sequence: CASSYARGRETQYF. CDR3 coding DNA: TGTGCCAGCAGTTACGCTCGGGGTCGGGAGACCCAGTACTTC.

J is TRBJ1-2 and V is TRBV4-1; tentatively, D is TRBD1 (5 bases). The length of the CDR3 is 16 residues. V shed 1 base and J shed 1 base, with 13 bases lying between them. Per the germline V gene, CDR1 is MGHRA and CDR2 is YSYEKL. CDR3 in amino acids: CASSQGRARDNYGYTF. The CDR3 coding sequence is TGCGCCAGCAGCCAAGGACGTGCCAGGGATAACTATGGCTACACCTTC.

Here the CDR3 DNA reads TGTGCCAGCAGCTTGGGCGGAGCAACTAATGAAAAACTGTTTTTT. Its translation is CASSLGGATNEKLFF. The gene calls are TRBV5-8 and TRBJ1-4; no clear D gene. Germline values: CDR1 SGHTS, CDR2 YDEGEE. This CDR3 is 15 amino acids long. Trimming left V 0 bases short and J 0 bases short, with 6 bases between.

This chain joins TRBV6-5 and TRBJ1-6; TRBD1 might be the D (6 bases). The V end lost 5 bases, the J end lost 8 bases, and 10 bases lay between the germline ends. Germline CDR1 and CDR2: MNHEY and SVGAGI. The CDR3 is 13 amino acids. The chain's CDR3 is CASSPTGDSPLHF. The CDR3, as DNA: TGTGCCAGCAGTCCGACAGGCGATTCACCCCTCCACTTT.

The chain employs TRBV29-1 and TRBJ2-5, with unresolved D. The germline V gene encodes CDR1 SQVTM and CDR2 ANQGSEA. Trimming removed 5 bases at V and 7 bases at J, with 14 bases between. The CDR3 extends over 12 amino acids. Written as DNA, the CDR3 is TGCAGCGTTATTGGGCTGCCCGGGACCCAGTACTTC. It codes for CSVIGLPGTQYF.

This clone was found a few times. The rearrangement links TRBV30 to TRBJ2-1, with 11 bases lining up with TRBD2. Trimming at V came to 0 bases and at J to 9 bases, leaving 7 bases not matched to a gene. This CDR3 has 15 amino acids. Germline CDR1 reads GTSNPN; CDR2 reads SVGIG (reference sequence). CDR3 residues: CAWSVISGRVGEQFF. The CDR3 DNA reads as TGTGCCTGGAGTGTTATTAGCGGGAGGGTTGGTGAGCAGTTCTTC.

J is TRBJ2-1 and V is TRBV7-6, with TRBD2 matching 9 bases. Trimming took 5 bases from V and 12 from J; bases not matched to a gene: 5. This CDR3 spans 12 amino acids. Germline V gene lookup returns CDR1 SGHVS and CDR2 FNYEAQ. The CDR3: CASSLLAGPQFF. The CDR3 DNA is TGTGCCAGCAGCCTTCTAGCGGGGCCGCAGTTCTTC.

The rearrangement links TRBV5-1 to TRBJ2-1, with a weak D call TRBD2 (5 bases). The CDR3 has 14 residues. V was cut by 4 bases and J by 6 bases, with 14 bases left in between. CDR1 is SGHRS and CDR2 is YFSETQ in the germline V gene. The CDR3 loop reads CASSPPGGFNEQFF. The CDR3 region has the DNA TGCGCCAGCAGCCCCCCCGGCGGGTTCAATGAGCAGTTCTTC. Variable domain in full (rest from reference TRBV5-1 and TRBJ2-1): KAGVTQTPRYLIKTRGQQVTLSCSPISGHRSVSWYQQTPGQGLQFLFEYFSETQRNKGNFPGRFSGRQFSNSRSEMNVSTLELGDSALYLCASSPPGGFNEQFFGPGTRLTVL.

The rearrangement links TRBV9 to TRBJ1-1; no clear D gene. This CDR3 is 14 amino acids long. The ends were cut back, 0 bases at V and 5 bases at J, with 11 bases in the middle. CDR1 and CDR2 from the germline V gene are SGDLS and YYNGEE. Here the CDR3 reads CASSVDPTGTEAFF. CDR3 bases: TGTGCCAGCAGCGTAGACCCGACGGGTACTGAAGCTTTCTTT.

V is TRBV6-1 and J is TRBJ2-5; D gene unclear. CDR1 and CDR2 from the germline V gene are MNHNS and SASEGT. The CDR3 contains 13 residues. V was pared by 1 base and J by 0 bases, with 3 bases between. The CDR3 DNA sequence: TGTGCCAGCAGTGAAGACTACCAAGAGACCCAGTACTTC. Translating it yields CASSEDYQETQYF.

The chain is built from TRBV5-1 and TRBJ2-1; TRBD1 is a possible D gene (6 bases). V was trimmed by 3 bases and J by 0 bases, leaving 13 bases between them. This CDR3 contains 16 residues. Germline V lookup: CDR1 SGHRS, CDR2 YFSETQ. The chain's CDR3 is CASSSDSTFSYNEQFF. DNA for the CDR3: TGCGCCAGCAGCTCGGACAGTACTTTCTCCTACAATGAGCAGTTCTTC.

V is TRBV7-8 and J is TRBJ2-1; the match to TRBD2 covers 8 bases. J was trimmed by 9 bases and V by 5 bases; bases with no gene match: 12. Germline V gene data show CDR1 as SGHVS and CDR2 as FQNEAQ. The CDR3 totals 15 residues. DNA of the CDR3: TGTGCCAGCAGCGGGGCGGGCGGGAGGAGAGGTGAGCAGTTCTTC. It yields the protein CASSGAGGRRGEQFF. Variable domain in full (rest from reference TRBV7-8 and TRBJ2-1): GAGVSQSPRYKVAKRGQDVALRCDPISGHVSLFWYQQALGQGPEFLTYFQNEAQLDKSGLPSDRFFAERPEGSVSTLKIQRTQQEDSAVYLCASSGAGGRRGEQFFGPGTRLTVL.

The chain carries TRBV14 and TRBJ2-4; TRBD2 agrees at 10 bases. J lost 0 bases, V lost 1 base, and 0 bases had no gene match. From germline, CDR1 is SGHDN and CDR2 FVKESK. This CDR3 comprises 16 residues. The CDR3: CASSQGLAGAKNIQYF. Written as DNA, the CDR3 is TGTGCCAGCAGCCAAGGACTAGCGGGAGCCAAAAACATTCAGTACTTC.

The chain links TRBV19 to TRBJ1-2, with D tentatively TRBD1 (6 bases). Germline V gene lookup returns CDR1 LNHDA and CDR2 SQIVND (reference sequence). The CDR3 length is 18 residues. V lost 7 bases and J 3 bases, leaving 27 bases between the germline ends. The CDR3: CASNGWGPAYPGDYGYTF. The CDR3 nucleotides read TGTGCCAGTAACGGATGGGGCCCTGCATACCCAGGGGACTATGGCTACACCTTC.

The chain is built from TRBV3-1 (or the pseudogene TRBV3-2) and TRBJ2-4, with 8 bases fitting TRBD1. The CDR3 runs 15 residues. From germline, CDR1 is LGHDT and CDR2 YNNKEL (reference sequence). Trimming took 4 bases from V and 2 from J; bases not matched to a gene: 4. CDR3 nucleotide sequence: TGTGCCAGCAGCCCGTACAGGGGGACCAAAAACATTCAGTACTTC. Its translation is CASSPYRGTKNIQYF.

The chain carries TRBV28 and TRBJ1-1, with TRBD1 as a possible D gene (6 bases). CDR3 length: 13 amino acids. Trimming removed 5 bases from V and 8 bases from J, with 15 bases in between. Looked up from germline, CDR1 is MDHEN and CDR2 is SYDVKM. For the CDR3, the DNA is TGTGCCAGCAGTACCCGGACAGTTCAGGAAGCTTTCTTT. Its protein is CASSTRTVQEAFF.

CDR3 protein: CASSIGQGRSLRNTIYF. DNA for the CDR3: TGTGCCAGTAGTATCGGACAGGGTCGTTCTCTTAGAAACACCATATATTTT. The rearrangement links TRBV19 to TRBJ1-3; TRBD1 aligns across 8 bases. The germline V gene encodes CDR1 LNHDA and CDR2 SQIVND (reference sequence). This CDR3 spans 17 amino acids. Germline trimming cut 3 bases from V and 5 bases from J; bases unmatched to any gene: 12.

The chain is built from TRBV21-1 and TRBJ2-3; the listed D gene, TRBD2, was not tested against the DNA. TRBV21-1 is recorded as a pseudogene. CDR3 length: 17 residues. Here the CDR3 reads CASSKVVAGPATDTQYF. The CDR3 bases are TGTGCCAGCAGCAAAGTTGTGGCGGGTCCTGCCACAGATACGCAGTATTTT.

The genes are TRBV2 and TRBJ1-5, with TRBD1 matching over 7 bases. Germline V gene lookup returns CDR1 SNHLY and CDR2 FYNNEI. This CDR3 has 15 amino acids. V was pared by 7 bases and J by 0 bases, with 6 bases of the junction left unmatched. CDR3 sequence reads: CASTRGQHSNQPQHF. The CDR3 region has the DNA TGTGCCAGCACACGGGGACAGCATAGCAATCAGCCCCAGCATTTT. Together with reference TRBV2 and TRBJ1-5, the CDR3 gives the full variable domain: EPEVTQTPSHQVTQMGQEVILRCVPISNHLYFYWYRQILGQKVEFLVSFYNNEISEKSEIFDDQFSVERPDGSNFTLKIRSTKLEDSAMYFCASTRGQHSNQPQHFGDGTRLSIL.

This clone was seen more than once but under ten times. The genes are TRBV27 and TRBJ1-5, with TRBD1 matching 7 bases. The CDR3 covers 15 residues. Unmatched junction bases numbered 5, after V lost 4 bases and J lost 2 bases. The V gene's germline CDR1 is MNHEY and CDR2 SMNVEV (reference sequence). The CDR3 DNA reads as TGTGCCAGCAGTTCGCTCGGGACAGGCAATCAGCCCCAGCATTTT. It encodes CASSSLGTGNQPQHF.

The V call is TRBV6-6, the J call TRBJ2-7; 11 positions agree with TRBD2. V lost 5 bases and J lost 7; bases outside the gene matches: 16. Germline V gives CDR1 MNHNY, CDR2 SVGAGI (reference sequence). This CDR3 is built from 17 residues. In DNA form, the CDR3 reads TGTGCCAGCAGTCCTTCCCTTACGTCTGGGACTAGCGGAGAGCAGTACTTC. Its translation: CASSPSLTSGTSGEQYF.

The chain uses TRBV30 and TRBJ1-1; D is unresolved. Trimming stripped 3 bases from V and 1 base from J, with 9 bases between. Germline assignment: CDR1 GTSNPN and CDR2 SVGIG (reference sequence). CDR3 length equals 13 residues. CDR3: CAWRNPGNTEAFF. The CDR3 DNA follows: TGTGCCTGGAGGAATCCAGGGAACACTGAAGCTTTCTTT.

The V and J genes are TRBV29-1 and TRBJ2-1; TRBD2 matches at 8 bases. The germline V gene encodes CDR1 SQVTM and CDR2 ANQGSEA. The CDR3 runs 14 residues. J was trimmed by 5 bases and V by 6 bases; bases with no gene match: 9. This chain's CDR3 is CSVVVRGENNEQFF. As DNA, the CDR3 is TGCAGCGTCGTAGTGCGGGGGGAAAACAATGAGCAGTTCTTC.

This chain links TRBV25-1 with TRBJ1-2, with a weak D call TRBD1 (5 bases). The germline V gene encodes CDR1 MGHDK and CDR2 SYGVNS. The CDR3 length is 18 residues. Trimming stripped 4 bases from V and 4 bases from J, with 25 bases between. The CDR3 here is CASSGGVRTKPFTYGYTF. Written as DNA, the CDR3 is TGTGCCAGCAGTGGGGGGGTTAGGACTAAACCTTTTACCTATGGCTACACCTTC.

V and J are TRBV19 and TRBJ2-2; a weak D match, TRBD1 (6 bases). The ends were cut back, 1 base at V and 5 bases at J, with 11 bases in the middle. Germline assignment: CDR1 LNHDA and CDR2 SQIVND (reference sequence). There are 15 residues in the CDR3. The CDR3 DNA is TGTGCCAGTAGTATAGGGACAGCATTTACCGGGGAGCTGTTTTTT. Translating gives CASSIGTAFTGELFF.

As for this clone: At one boundary the junction diverges from the germline segment, which might be a read error. The rearrangement joins TRBV19 to TRBJ1-1; D uncertain. Germline V gene sequence: CDR1 LNHDA, CDR2 SQIVND (reference sequence). This CDR3 region has 13 residues. As DNA, the CDR3 is TGTGCCAGTGTAATGTCGGGGAACGCTGAAGCTTTCTTT. This sequence encodes CASVMSGNAEAFF.